This TCR beta chain was observed in a study of shared clonotypes between healthy human individuals. Points on this clone: Its antigen is not identified.

Within Nashville, Tennessee resided all donors, each a Caucasian adult. The CDR3 covers 16 residues. Unmatched junction bases numbered 6, after V lost 5 bases and J lost 0 bases. Germline V CDR1 and CDR2: MNHEY, SMNVEV (reference sequence). Using immunoSEQ multiplex PCR, the repertoire was profiled, and TCRdb retains in-frame clones only, with some absent. This table holds roughly 1,100,000 clones, under 80% found once. Study-wide results and caveats: Clonotype sharing levels among donors were expected to vary with sequencing depth.

This TCR came from a man younger than 35 in good health. This chain connects TRBV27 to TRBJ1-3; 8 nucleotides match TRBD1. The material sequenced was memory CD4+ T cells sorted from blood. Subset: CD45RA-negative fraction. CDR3 residues: CASSTGTGFSGNTIYF. CDR3 sequence (DNA): TGTGCCAGCAGTACCGGGACAGGATTCTCTGGAAACACCATATATTTT.